Reported below is one T cell receptor (beta chain). Under the authors' procedure: It was from reference gene primer amplification that nucleated cell counts were estimated. Assay: immunoSEQ multiplex PCR; the TCRdb copy retains only in-frame clones and omits some. V, J and clone size reflect that table, while D and trimming were determined from the DNA. Altogether 400,000 or so clones are present, 80% to 90% being singletons, with the ten largest covering roughly 1.1%. The data belong to a study of blood T cell repertoires in COVID-19. The CDR3 sequence is 10 residues long. With V trimmed by 8 bases and J by 15 bases, 7 bases remained unmatched. CDR1 MGHRA and CDR2 YSYEKL come from the germline V gene. Those who participated ranged in age from roughly 18 to 89 years and resided in about 24 US areas. Grouping used clinical history reported by participants in a survey and questionnaire. Recovered status applied to Cohort 3 donors who had two consecutive negative PCRs. It also applied to those with clearance or with symptom resolution.

The material sequenced was PBMCs or T cells enriched from blood (not recorded which). The sequence was collected from a man younger than 45 who had recovered from COVID-19. The chain recombines TRBV4-1 with TRBJ2-1; 7 bases align to TRBD2. The DNA for the CDR3 is TGCGCCAGCGGAGGGACTACGACGTTCTTC. Amino acids: CASGGTTTFF.